This T cell receptor beta chain was sequenced in a study of T cell responses to AZD1222 COVID-19 vaccine. Notes on the study in general: Donors were largely white British and mainly female; clonal diversity was possibly underestimated. Repertoires were obtained solely post-peak T cell response. Dominant CD4 TCR responses targeted spike regions 160-218 and 743-854.

Repertoires were generated with immunoSEQ multiplex PCR, while TCRdb's copy carries only in-frame clones and drops some. Of more than 150,000 clones listed, around 94% were seen once; the top ten hold 1.6%. Remarks on this clone: Its matching antigen is unknown.

Pooled together were second doses at about 4 or about 12 weeks. The TCR was taken from an adult who received the AZD1222 COVID-19 vaccine. Here the sequenced sample was peripheral blood, taken 28 days after the second AZD1222 dose.

The DNA of the CDR3 is TGTGCCAGCAGCCCGGGGGGGAGCTCCTACGAGCAGTACTTC. This translates into CASSPGGSSYEQYF. The chain carries TRBV13 and TRBJ2-7; 8 bases line up with TRBD2. The CDR3 contains 14 residues. Germline trimming cut 5 bases from V and 0 bases from J; bases unmatched to any gene: 3. Germline CDR1 is PRHDT and CDR2 is FYEKMQ (reference sequence).